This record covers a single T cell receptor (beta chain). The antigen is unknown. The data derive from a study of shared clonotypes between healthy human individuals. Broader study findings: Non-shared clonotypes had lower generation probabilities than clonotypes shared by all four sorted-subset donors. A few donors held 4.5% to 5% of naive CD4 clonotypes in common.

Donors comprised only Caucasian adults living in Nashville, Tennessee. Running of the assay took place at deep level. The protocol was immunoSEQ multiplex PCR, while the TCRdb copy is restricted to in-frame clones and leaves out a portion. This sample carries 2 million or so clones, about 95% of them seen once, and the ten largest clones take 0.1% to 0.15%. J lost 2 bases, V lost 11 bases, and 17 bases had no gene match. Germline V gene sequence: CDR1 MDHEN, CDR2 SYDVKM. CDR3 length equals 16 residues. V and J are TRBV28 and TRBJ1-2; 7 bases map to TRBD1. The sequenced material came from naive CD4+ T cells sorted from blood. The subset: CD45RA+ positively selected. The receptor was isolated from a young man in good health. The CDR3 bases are TGTGCCGGCGCGACAGGGCGTCCACGCGGAAACTATGGCTACACCTTC. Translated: CAGATGRPRGNYGYTF.